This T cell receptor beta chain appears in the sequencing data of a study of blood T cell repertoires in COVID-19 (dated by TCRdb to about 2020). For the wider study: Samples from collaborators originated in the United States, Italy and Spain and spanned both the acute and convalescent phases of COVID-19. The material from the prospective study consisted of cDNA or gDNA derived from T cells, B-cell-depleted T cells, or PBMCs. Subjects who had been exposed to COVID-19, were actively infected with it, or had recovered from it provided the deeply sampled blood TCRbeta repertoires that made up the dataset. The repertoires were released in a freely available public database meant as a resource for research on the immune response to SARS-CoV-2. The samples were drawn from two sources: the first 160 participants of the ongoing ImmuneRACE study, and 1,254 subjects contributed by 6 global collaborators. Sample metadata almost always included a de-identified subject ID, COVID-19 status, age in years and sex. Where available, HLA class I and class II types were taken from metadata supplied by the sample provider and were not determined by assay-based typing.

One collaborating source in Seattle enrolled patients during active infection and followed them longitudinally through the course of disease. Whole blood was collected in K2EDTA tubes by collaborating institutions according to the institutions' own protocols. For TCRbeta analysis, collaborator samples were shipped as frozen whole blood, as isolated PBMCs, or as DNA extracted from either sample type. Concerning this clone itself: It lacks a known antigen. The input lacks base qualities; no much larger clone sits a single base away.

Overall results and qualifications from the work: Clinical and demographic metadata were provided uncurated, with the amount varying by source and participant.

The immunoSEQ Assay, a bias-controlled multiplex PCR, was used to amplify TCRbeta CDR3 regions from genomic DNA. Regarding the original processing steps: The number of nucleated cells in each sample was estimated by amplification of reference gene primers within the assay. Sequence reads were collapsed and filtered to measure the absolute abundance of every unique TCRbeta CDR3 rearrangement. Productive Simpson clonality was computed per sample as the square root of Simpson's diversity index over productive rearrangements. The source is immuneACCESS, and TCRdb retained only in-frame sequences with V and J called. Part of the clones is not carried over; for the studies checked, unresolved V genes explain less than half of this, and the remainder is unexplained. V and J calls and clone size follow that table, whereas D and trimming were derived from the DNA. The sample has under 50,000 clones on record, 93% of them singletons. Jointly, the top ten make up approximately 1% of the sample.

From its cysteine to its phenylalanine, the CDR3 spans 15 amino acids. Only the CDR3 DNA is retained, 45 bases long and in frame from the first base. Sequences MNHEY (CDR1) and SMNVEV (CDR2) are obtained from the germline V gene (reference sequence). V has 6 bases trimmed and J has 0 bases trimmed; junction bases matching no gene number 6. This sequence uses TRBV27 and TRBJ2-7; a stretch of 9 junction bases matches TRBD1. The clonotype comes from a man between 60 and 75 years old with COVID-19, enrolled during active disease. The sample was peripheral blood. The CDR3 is CASRYRGPSSYEQYF. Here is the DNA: TGTGCCAGCAGATACAGGGGGCCAAGCTCCTACGAGCAGTACTTC.